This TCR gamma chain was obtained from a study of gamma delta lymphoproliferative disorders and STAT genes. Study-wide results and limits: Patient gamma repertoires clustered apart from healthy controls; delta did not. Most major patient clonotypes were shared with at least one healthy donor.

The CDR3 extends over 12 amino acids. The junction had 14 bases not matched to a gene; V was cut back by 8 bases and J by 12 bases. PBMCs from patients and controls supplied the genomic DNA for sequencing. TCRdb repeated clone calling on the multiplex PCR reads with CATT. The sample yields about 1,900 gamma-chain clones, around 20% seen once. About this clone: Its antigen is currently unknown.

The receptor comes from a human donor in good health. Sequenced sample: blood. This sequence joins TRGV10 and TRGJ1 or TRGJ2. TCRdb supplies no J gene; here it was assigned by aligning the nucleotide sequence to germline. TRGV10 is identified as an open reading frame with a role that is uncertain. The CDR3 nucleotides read TGTGCTGCGTGGGATTTTAAGGTTCGGAAACTCTTT. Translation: CAAWDFKVRKLF.